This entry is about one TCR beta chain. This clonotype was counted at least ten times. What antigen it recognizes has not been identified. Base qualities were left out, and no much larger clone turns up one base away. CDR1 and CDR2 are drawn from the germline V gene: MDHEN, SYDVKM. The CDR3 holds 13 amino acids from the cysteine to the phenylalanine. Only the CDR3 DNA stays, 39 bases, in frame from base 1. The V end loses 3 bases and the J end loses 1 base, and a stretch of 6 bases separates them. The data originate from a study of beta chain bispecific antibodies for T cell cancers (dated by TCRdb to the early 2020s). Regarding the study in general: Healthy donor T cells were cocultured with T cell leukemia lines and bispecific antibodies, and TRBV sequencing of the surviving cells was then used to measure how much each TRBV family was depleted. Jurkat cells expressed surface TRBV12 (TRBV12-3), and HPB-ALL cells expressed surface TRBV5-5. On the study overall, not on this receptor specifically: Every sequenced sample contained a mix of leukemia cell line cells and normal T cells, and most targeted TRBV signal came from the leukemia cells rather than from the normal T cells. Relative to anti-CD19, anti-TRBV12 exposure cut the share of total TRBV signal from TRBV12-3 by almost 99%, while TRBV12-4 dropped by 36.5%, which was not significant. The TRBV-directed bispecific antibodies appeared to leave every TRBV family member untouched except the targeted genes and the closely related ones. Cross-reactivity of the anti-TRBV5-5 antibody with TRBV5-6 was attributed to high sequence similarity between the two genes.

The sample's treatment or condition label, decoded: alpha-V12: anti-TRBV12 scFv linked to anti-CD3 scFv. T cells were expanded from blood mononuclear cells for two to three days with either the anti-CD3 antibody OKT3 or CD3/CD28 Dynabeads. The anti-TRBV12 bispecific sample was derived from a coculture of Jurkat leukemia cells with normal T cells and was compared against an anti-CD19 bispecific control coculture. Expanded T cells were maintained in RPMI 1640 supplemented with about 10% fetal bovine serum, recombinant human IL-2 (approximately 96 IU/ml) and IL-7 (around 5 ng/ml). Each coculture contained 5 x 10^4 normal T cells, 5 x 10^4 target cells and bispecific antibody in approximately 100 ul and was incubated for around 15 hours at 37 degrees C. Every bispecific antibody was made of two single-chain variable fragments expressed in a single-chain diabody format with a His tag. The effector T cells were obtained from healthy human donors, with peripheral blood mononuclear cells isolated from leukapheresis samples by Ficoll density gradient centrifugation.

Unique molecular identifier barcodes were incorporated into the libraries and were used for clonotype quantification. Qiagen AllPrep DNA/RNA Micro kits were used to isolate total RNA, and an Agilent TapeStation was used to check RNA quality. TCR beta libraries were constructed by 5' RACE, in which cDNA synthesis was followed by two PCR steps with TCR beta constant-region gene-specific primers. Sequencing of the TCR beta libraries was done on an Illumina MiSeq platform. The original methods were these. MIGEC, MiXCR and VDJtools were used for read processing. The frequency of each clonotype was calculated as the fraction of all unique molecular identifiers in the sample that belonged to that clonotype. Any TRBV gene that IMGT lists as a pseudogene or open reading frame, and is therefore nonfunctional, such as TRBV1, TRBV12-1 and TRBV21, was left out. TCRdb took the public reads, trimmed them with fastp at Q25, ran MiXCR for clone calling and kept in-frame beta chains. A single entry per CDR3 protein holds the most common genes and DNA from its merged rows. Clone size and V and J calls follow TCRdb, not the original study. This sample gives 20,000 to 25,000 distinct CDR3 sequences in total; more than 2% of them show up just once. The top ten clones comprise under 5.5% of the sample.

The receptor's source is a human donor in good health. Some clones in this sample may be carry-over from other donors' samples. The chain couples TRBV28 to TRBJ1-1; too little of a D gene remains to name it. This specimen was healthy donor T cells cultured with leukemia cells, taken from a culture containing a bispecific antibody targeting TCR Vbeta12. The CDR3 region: CASSFAGNTEAFF. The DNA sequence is TGTGCCAGCAGTTTCGCAGGGAACACTGAAGCTTTCTTT. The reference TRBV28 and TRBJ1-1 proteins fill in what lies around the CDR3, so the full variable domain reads DVKVTQSSRYLVKRTGEKVFLECVQDMDHENMFWYRQDPGLGLRLIYFSYDVKMKEKGDIPEGYSVSREKKERFSLILESASTNQTSMYLCASSFAGNTEAFFGQGTRLTVV.